The 8 T cell receptor beta chains in this list originate from one sample, sequenced in a study of T cells of healthy individuals. TCRdb ran MiXCR on the 5' RACE reads and lists one entry per CDR3 protein. The sample holds tens of thousands of distinct CDR3 sequences, about 16% seen once. The receptors derive from a human donor in good health.

Many counts were recorded for this clonotype. The chain couples TRBV5-1 to TRBJ2-3; D gene ambiguous. The V gene lost 7 bases and the J gene lost 1 base, with 7 bases spanning the gap. In germline, CDR1 is SGHRS, CDR2 YFSETQ. The CDR3 length is 12 residues. The CDR3 coding sequence is TGCGCCAGCGCAGGCGGCACAGATACGCAGTATTTT. Amino acid sequence: CASAGGTDTQYF.

The V call is TRBV7-2, the J call TRBJ1-6; D not certain. The germline V and J ends were trimmed by 2 bases and 9 bases, with 14 bases remaining between them. The CDR3 contains 15 residues. Germline CDR1 reads SGHTA; CDR2 reads FQGNSA. In DNA form, the CDR3 reads TGTGCCAGCAGCTTATCCCCAGCCGTGGGTTCACCCCTCCACTTT. It yields the protein CASSLSPAVGSPLHF.

The J gene is TRBJ1-2, the V gene TRBV24-1; 9 bases align to TRBD1. This CDR3 is built from 17 residues. The V gene's germline CDR1 is KGHDR and CDR2 SFDVKD. J gave up 7 bases and V 4 bases, and 15 bases lay outside the gene matches. The CDR3 region is CATSDTAGTGHVRGYTF. The DNA of the CDR3 is TGTGCCACCAGTGACACCGCCGGGACAGGGCATGTGCGTGGCTACACCTTC.

This chain joins TRBV6-2 or TRBV6-3 and TRBJ2-3; 7 bases map to TRBD2. Unmatched junction bases numbered 7, after V lost 2 bases and J lost 2 bases. CDR1 is MNHEY, CDR2 SVGEGT, per germline. The CDR3 is 16 residues long. CDR3 sequence reads: CASSYVPGGFTDTQYF. In DNA form, the CDR3 reads TGTGCCAGCAGTTACGTCCCCGGGGGGTTCACAGATACGCAGTATTTT.

This clonotype was observed a handful of times. This rearrangement joins TRBV18 to TRBJ2-1, with TRBD2 identical over 14 bases. The CDR3 is 16 residues long. J gave up 10 bases and V 4 bases, and 9 bases lay outside the gene matches. CDR1 and CDR2 from the germline V gene are KGHSH and LQKENI. The CDR3: CASSLMTSGGANEQFF. Written as DNA, the CDR3 is TGTGCCAGCTCACTGATGACTAGCGGGGGGGCCAACGAGCAGTTCTTC.

This clonotype was recorded at least ten times. The rearrangement links TRBV7-2 to TRBJ2-3; no clear D gene. The germline V and J ends were trimmed by 2 bases and 0 bases, with 6 bases remaining between them. The germline V gene encodes CDR1 SGHTA and CDR2 FQGNSA. CDR3 size: 14 residues. The CDR3 DNA reads TGTGCCAGCAGCTTATACGGCAGCACAGATACGCAGTATTTT. It yields the protein CASSLYGSTDTQYF.

This clonotype was seen repeatedly, ten times or more. The gene calls are TRBV7-8 and TRBJ2-7; D is unclear. Germline V gene sequence: CDR1 SGHVS, CDR2 FQNEAQ. The CDR3 is 14 residues long. Trimming left V 7 bases short and J 0 bases short, with 13 bases between. The CDR3 spells CASTQTSSSYEQYF. The DNA for the CDR3 is TGTGCCAGCACCCAGACTTCCTCCTCCTACGAGCAGTACTTC.

The table lists this clonotype with a few counts. The J gene is TRBJ2-1, the V gene TRBV19; 12 bases align to TRBD2. The CDR3 runs to 15 residues. V was clipped by 10 bases and J by 9 bases; unmatched bases: 13. Germline V lookup: CDR1 LNHDA, CDR2 SQIVND (reference sequence). This chain's CDR3 is CATTSSGGAYGEQFF. CDR3 sequence (DNA): TGTGCCACAACCTCTAGCGGGGGGGCCTACGGTGAGCAGTTCTTC.